A single T cell receptor beta chain is shown here with its context. Its antigen remains unknown. Second doses at about 4 or about 12 weeks were pooled. The data belong to a study of T cell responses to AZD1222 COVID-19 vaccine. Whole-study results and caveats: Following two doses of AZD1222, Spike-specific TCR breadth and depth rose. Dominant CD4 TCR responses targeted spike regions 160-218 and 743-854.

Germline-derived CDR1 and CDR2 are SGHRS and YFSETQ. Trimming shortened V by 3 bases and J by 0 bases, and 10 bases separated the two germline ends. This CDR3 contains 14 residues. Some clones are missing from TCRdb's copy, which holds only in-frame ones; the method was immunoSEQ multiplex PCR. The data contain 120,000 to 150,000 clones, about nine tenths of them singletons. The source of this sequence is an adult who received the AZD1222 COVID-19 vaccine. The chain employs TRBV5-1 and TRBJ2-7; D is possibly TRBD1 (5 bases). Sequenced material: peripheral blood, taken 28 days after the second AZD1222 dose. DNA of the CDR3: TGCGCCAGCAGCTGGACGACAGACTCCTACGAGCAGTACTTC. This encodes CASSWTTDSYEQYF.